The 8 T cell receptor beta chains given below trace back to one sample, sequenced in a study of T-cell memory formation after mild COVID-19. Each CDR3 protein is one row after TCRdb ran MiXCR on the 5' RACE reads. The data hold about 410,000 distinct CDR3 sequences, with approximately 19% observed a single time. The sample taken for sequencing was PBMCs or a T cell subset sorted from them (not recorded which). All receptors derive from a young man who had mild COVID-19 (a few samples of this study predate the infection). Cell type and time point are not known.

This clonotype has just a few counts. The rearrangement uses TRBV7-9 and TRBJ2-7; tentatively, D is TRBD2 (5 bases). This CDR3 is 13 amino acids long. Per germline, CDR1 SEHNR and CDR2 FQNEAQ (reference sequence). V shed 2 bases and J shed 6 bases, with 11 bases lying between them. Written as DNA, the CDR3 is TGTGCCAGCAGCTTATTGTTGGGGAGCGAGCAGTACGTC. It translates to CASSLLLGSEQYV.

In nucleotides, the CDR3 is TGTGCCACCAGTGATTTGACCTCCCGGGGGGGCTACGAGCAGTACGTC. It is translated as CATSDLTSRGGYEQYV. V gene TRBV24-1 combines with J gene TRBJ2-7; TRBD2 matches 8 bases. The V gene's germline CDR1 is KGHDR and CDR2 SFDVKD. Germline trimming cut 0 bases from V and 3 bases from J; bases unmatched to any gene: 6. The CDR3 is 16 amino acids.

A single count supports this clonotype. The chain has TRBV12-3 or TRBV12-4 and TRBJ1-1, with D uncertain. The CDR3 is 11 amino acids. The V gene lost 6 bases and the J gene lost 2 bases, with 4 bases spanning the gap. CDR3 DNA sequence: TGTGCCAGCAGGATAAACACTGAAGCTTTCTTT. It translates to CASRINTEAFF.

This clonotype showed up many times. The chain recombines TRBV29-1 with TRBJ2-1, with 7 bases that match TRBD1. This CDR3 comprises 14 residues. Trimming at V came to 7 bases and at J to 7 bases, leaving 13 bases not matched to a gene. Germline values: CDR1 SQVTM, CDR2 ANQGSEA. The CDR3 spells CSAFWPGGLNEQFF. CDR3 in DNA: TGCAGCGCCTTCTGGCCAGGGGGTCTAAATGAGCAGTTCTTC.

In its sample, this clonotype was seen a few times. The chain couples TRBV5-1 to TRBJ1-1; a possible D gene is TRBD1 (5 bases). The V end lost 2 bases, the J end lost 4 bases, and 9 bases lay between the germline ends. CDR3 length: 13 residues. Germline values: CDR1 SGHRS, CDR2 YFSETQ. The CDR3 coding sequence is TGCGCCAGCAGCTTTAGGGGACCCACTGAAGCTTTCTTT. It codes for CASSFRGPTEAFF.

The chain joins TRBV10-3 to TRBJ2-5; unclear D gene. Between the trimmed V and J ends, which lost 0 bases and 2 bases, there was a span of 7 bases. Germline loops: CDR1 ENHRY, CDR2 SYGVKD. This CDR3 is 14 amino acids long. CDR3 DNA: TGTGCCATCAGTGAGTCGGGTATACAAGAGACCCAGTACTTC. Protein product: CAISESGIQETQYF.

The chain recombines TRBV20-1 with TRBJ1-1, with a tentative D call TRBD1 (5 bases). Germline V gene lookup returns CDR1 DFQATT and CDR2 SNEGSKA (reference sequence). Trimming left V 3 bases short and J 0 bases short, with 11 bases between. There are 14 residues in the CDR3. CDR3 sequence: CSARAGLMNTEAFF. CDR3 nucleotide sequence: TGCAGTGCTAGGGCAGGGCTGATGAACACTGAAGCTTTCTTT.

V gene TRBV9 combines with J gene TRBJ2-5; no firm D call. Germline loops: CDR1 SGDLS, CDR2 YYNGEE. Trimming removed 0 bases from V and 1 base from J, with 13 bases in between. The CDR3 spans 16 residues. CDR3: CASSVGNDGPQETQYF. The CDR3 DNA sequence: TGTGCCAGCAGCGTAGGCAATGACGGTCCCCAAGAGACCCAGTACTTC.